This TCR beta chain derives from a study of blood T cell repertoires in COVID-19. Unmatched junction bases numbered 6, after V lost 2 bases and J lost 6 bases. The CDR3 totals 15 residues. Germline CDR1 and CDR2: MNHEY and SVGEGT. Authors' methods: Amplification from reference gene primers served as the basis for estimated nucleated cell counts. The method was immunoSEQ multiplex PCR; TCRdb's version includes in-frame clones alone and lacks a portion of them. Clone size and the V and J calls come from that table; the DNA yielded D and trimming. Of 150,000 to 200,000 clones listed, 85% to 90% were seen once; the top ten hold 2.5% to 3.5%.

The specimen was peripheral blood. The chain has TRBV6-2 or TRBV6-3 and TRBJ2-3, with 9 bases lining up with TRBD2. This clonotype was sampled from a woman aged 25-40 years with active or convalescent COVID-19. The DNA of the CDR3 is TGTGCCAGCAGTTACCCTAGCGGGGAGTCGGATACGCAGTATTTT. As protein: CASSYPSGESDTQYF.